This T cell receptor (beta chain) was captured by sequencing in a study of identical twins' blood T cells. Study conclusions and caveats: Twins reportedly had markedly more similar V usage than unrelated donors, even among out-of-frame TCRbeta clonotypes.

TCRdb called the 5' RACE reads again in MiXCR, with one record for every CDR3 protein. The profile covers 300,000 to 400,000 distinct CDR3 sequences, with over 25% appearing a single time and about 6% taken by the ten largest. Germline CDR1 and CDR2: LGHNA and YSLEER. CDR3 size: 18 residues. Trimming removed 4 bases from V and 5 bases from J; junction bases left unmatched: 15. Concerning this clonotype itself: The antigen remains undetermined.

This TCR derives from a woman aged 18 to 55 in good health. The gene calls are TRBV4-3 and TRBJ2-1; 9 bases are shared with TRBD2. The sequenced material came from PBMCs. The CDR3 sequence: CASSLLTGIAGAHNEQFF. The CDR3 coding sequence is TGCGCCAGCAGCCTCCTGACTGGGATAGCGGGAGCCCACAATGAGCAGTTCTTC.